These 17 T cell receptor beta chains share one sample of origin, sequenced in a study of cytomegalovirus exposure and HLA in healthy donors. 60 Vbeta and 13 Jbeta primers were used in PCR. Clones were sequenced by immunoSEQ multiplex PCR, and TCRdb holds only the in-frame ones, with some missing. Of roughly 100,000 clones listed, more than 65% are singletons. Specimen: PBMCs. All receptors derive from a man aged 25 to 40 in good health and CMV-seronegative.

CDR3 sequence (DNA): TGTGCCAGCAGTCGGGGACTAGCGGTTAATGAGCAGTTCTTC. Amino acids: CASSRGLAVNEQFF. The chain uses TRBV6-5 and TRBJ2-1, with 11 bases aligning to TRBD2. The CDR3 spans 14 residues. Germline CDR1 and CDR2: MNHEY and SVGAGI. The V gene end was trimmed by 5 bases and the J gene end by 7 bases; junction bases not matched to a gene: 4.

The genes are TRBV30 and TRBJ1-1; TRBD1 aligns across 8 bases. The trim removed 6 bases at V and 7 bases at J, leaving 4 bases unmatched. The CDR3 is made up of 11 amino acids. Germline CDR1 reads GTSNPN; CDR2 reads SVGIG (reference sequence). Here the CDR3 DNA reads TGTGCCTGCCAGGGGGCGATTGAAGCTTTCTTT. It encodes CACQGAIEAFF.

Only a few counts were recorded for this clone. The V and J genes are TRBV5-1 and TRBJ2-7, with 9 bases aligning to TRBD1. The V gene end was trimmed by 0 bases and the J gene end by 3 bases; junction bases not matched to a gene: 4. The CDR3 covers 15 residues. CDR1 and CDR2 from the germline V gene are SGHRS and YFSETQ. CDR3 amino acids: CASSLEGTGNYEQYF. CDR3 DNA: TGCGCCAGCAGCTTGGAGGGGACAGGGAACTACGAGCAGTACTTC.

This clone was recorded a few times. J is TRBJ2-5 and V is TRBV18; D gene unclear. The germline V gene has CDR1 KGHSH and CDR2 LQKENI. With 3 bases removed from V and 4 bases from J, the gap between germline ends came to 9 bases. The CDR3 contains 13 residues. The DNA of the CDR3 is TGTGCCAGCTCACCGCGTTTGCTAGAGACCCAGTACTTC. This gives the protein CASSPRLLETQYF.

The chain carries TRBV12-5 and TRBJ2-1; D may be TRBD2 (5 bases). The germline CDR1 and CDR2 sequences are LGHNT and FRNRAP. This CDR3 is 17 amino acids long. Trimming took off 2 bases at V and 0 bases at J, with 14 bases between the two ends. The CDR3 DNA is TGTGCTAGTGGTTTGTCGACCCGGACTGGCTCCTACAATGAGCAGTTCTTC. Translating gives CASGLSTRTGSYNEQFF.

In DNA, the CDR3 is TGCGCCAGCAGTAATTTCGCGGGAGTGGTAGCAGATACGCAGTATTTT. Its translation is CASSNFAGVVADTQYF. The V call is TRBV5-1, the J call TRBJ2-3, with 7 bases lining up with TRBD2. Germline assignment: CDR1 SGHRS and CDR2 YFSETQ. With 5 bases clipped from V and 4 bases from J, the junction kept 13 bases outside the gene matches. CDR3 length: 16 amino acids.

This sequence joins TRBV6-1 and TRBJ2-1; a possible D gene is TRBD1 (5 bases). Germline CDR1 reads MNHNS; CDR2 reads SASEGT. The CDR3 is 15 amino acids. V was pared by 4 bases and J by 0 bases, with 10 bases between. CDR3 loop: CASSVTAYSYNEQFF. In DNA, the CDR3 is TGTGCCAGCAGTGTGACAGCGTACTCCTACAATGAGCAGTTCTTC.

The rearrangement links TRBV13 to TRBJ1-5, with D hard to call. The CDR3 spans 16 residues. Germline CDR1 and CDR2: PRHDT and FYEKMQ (reference sequence). The V and J ends lost 5 bases and 4 bases respectively, with 18 bases between them. The CDR3 sequence is CASSEAGRAPNQPQHF. CDR3 nucleotides: TGTGCCAGCAGCGAGGCCGGGCGGGCACCTAATCAGCCCCAGCATTTT.

The CDR3 DNA reads as TGTGCCAGCAGCAGGGGGGGTAGGCCGTACAATGAGCAGTTCTTC. Translation gives CASSRGGRPYNEQFF. The chain has TRBV14 and TRBJ2-1; D perhaps matches TRBD2 (7 bases). Per germline, CDR1 SGHDN and CDR2 FVKESK. The V gene lost 5 bases and the J gene lost 4 bases, with 15 bases spanning the gap. CDR3 length: 15 amino acids.

In DNA form, the CDR3 reads TGTGCCAGCAGTTACGGACAGGGGGTTGGTTCACCCCTCCACTTT. Residues: CASSYGQGVGSPLHF. V usage is TRBV6-5 and J usage is TRBJ1-6; 10 nucleotides line up with TRBD1. Looked up from germline, CDR1 is MNHEY and CDR2 is SVGAGI. The CDR3 has 15 residues. The trim removed 2 bases at V and 9 bases at J, leaving 4 bases unmatched.

This clone occurred a few times. The V call is TRBV6-1, the J call TRBJ1-5; D gene uncertain. Looked up from germline, CDR1 is MNHNS and CDR2 is SASEGT. The CDR3 sequence is 14 residues long. V was trimmed by 0 bases and J by 7 bases, leaving 10 bases between them. The CDR3 loop is CASSEANGGQPQHF. The CDR3 region has the DNA TGTGCCAGCAGTGAAGCCAACGGAGGACAGCCCCAGCATTTT.

The chain uses TRBV5-1 and TRBJ1-1; D gene ambiguous. The CDR3 spans 13 residues. Germline assignment: CDR1 SGHRS and CDR2 YFSETQ. V was clipped by 5 bases and J by 1 base, with 9 bases between them. This CDR3 reads CASRRVSNTEAFF. The CDR3 nucleotides read TGCGCCAGCAGACGGGTATCGAACACTGAAGCTTTCTTT.

This clone was counted once. The genes are TRBV28 and TRBJ1-5; 7 bases line up with TRBD1. Per the germline V gene, CDR1 is MDHEN and CDR2 is SYDVKM. After removal of 6 bases from V and 1 base from J, the junction contained 9 bases not matched to a gene. This CDR3 region has 16 residues. In DNA, the CDR3 is TGTGCCAGCAGCCTCCTGAGGGGGCGAAGCAATCAGCCCCAGCATTTT. Amino acid sequence: CASSLLRGRSNQPQHF.

This chain links TRBV18 with TRBJ2-7; D gene ambiguous. The CDR3 covers 14 residues. Trimming removed 6 bases from V and 6 bases from J, with 18 bases in between. Germline V gene sequence: CDR1 KGHSH, CDR2 LQKENI. This CDR3 is CASSFNPGAIEQYF. The CDR3 bases are TGTGCCAGCTCCTTTAATCCCGGAGCCATCGAGCAGTACTTC.

About this clone: A junction end diverges from the germline sequence, so it may reflect a read error. The chain employs TRBV7-7 and TRBJ2-1; D is possibly TRBD2 (5 bases). Looked up from germline, CDR1 is SSHAT and CDR2 is FNYEAQ (reference sequence). The CDR3 has 14 residues. CDR3 in DNA: TGTGCTAGCAGCTCTTTCGGGAACTACAATGAGCAGTTCTTC. Amino acids: CASSSFGNYNEQFF. Full variable domain (remainder filled in from reference TRBV7-7 and TRBJ2-1): GAGVSQSPRYKVTKRGQDVTLRCDPISSHATLYWYQQALGQGPEFLTYFNYEAQPDKSGLPSDRFSAERPEGSISTLTIQRTEQRDSAMYRCASSSFGNYNEQFFGPGTRLTVL.

V gene TRBV28 combines with J gene TRBJ2-1, with a weak D call TRBD2 (7 bases). The CDR3 runs to 16 residues. V was pared by 3 bases and J by 12 bases, with 24 bases between. The germline gives CDR1 MDHEN, CDR2 SYDVKM. The CDR3 spells CASSFVGGGGLGVQFF. The CDR3, as DNA: TGTGCCAGCAGTTTTGTTGGTGGGGGGGGGCTAGGTGTGCAGTTCTTC.

This chain joins TRBV11-2 and TRBJ2-5; 8 bases map to TRBD2. The CDR3 has 17 amino acids. The V segment lost 5 bases and the J segment 2 bases; nucleotides outside the gene matches: 13. In germline, CDR1 is SGHAT, CDR2 FQNNGV. DNA of the CDR3: TGTGCCAGCAGCACTTGGACTAGCTTGGGGGGGCAAGAGACCCAGTACTTC. Amino acids: CASSTWTSLGGQETQYF.